This entry features one T cell receptor (beta chain) sequence. No cognate antigen has been identified for it. Base qualities are not provided; no much larger clone lies one nucleotide away. This sample was included in a study of CD8 T cells in Susac syndrome (dated by TCRdb to between 2018 and 2021). In the study overall: Of the Susac syndrome patients who were sequenced, under ten were in clinical remission while about six had clinically active disease. Whether CD8+ T cell activation and differentiation in Susac syndrome was antigen driven was tested using repertoire sequencing. At blood withdrawal, Susac syndrome patients were therapy-naive, treated with corticosteroids (with IVIg additionally given to some), or treated with IVIg alone. Clonality of the CD8+ T cell repertoire was compared between 11 to 12 healthy donors, approximately 14 Susac syndrome patients and fewer than 16 multiple sclerosis patients. Here is what the overall study found, with its caveats: Clonal expansion was seen in Susac syndrome CD8+ repertoires, peaking in CD8+ TEMRA cells and being greater in clinically active patients than in remitting ones. The study acknowledged that relatively few individuals were included in the TCR sequencing and HLA analysis. Fewer than 20 Susac-specific public clones were identified in the total CD8+ repertoire, and roughly five Susac-specific public clones were identified in the CD8+ TEMRA repertoire.

V is shortened by 0 bases, J by 0 bases, and the region joining them spans 12 bases. CDR1 and CDR2, looked up from the germline V gene, are SGDLS and YYNGEE. Spanning cysteine to phenylalanine, the CDR3 consists of 16 amino acids. The sequence is cut down to CDR3 DNA, 48 bases in frame from base 1. RNA was extracted with the RNeasy kit and roughly 0.45 to 1 ug was reverse transcribed using random hexamers. The immunoSEQ multiplex PCR assay, covering 54 Vbeta and 13 Jbeta segments, was used to amplify TCR beta CDR3 regions. PCR amplification bias was corrected using a synthetic template baseline for primer optimization and computational correction. Per the original workflow: Reads were annotated to V, D and J genes according to IMGT and were analyzed with immunoSEQ Analyzer, with only productive sequences retained. To calculate clonality, Shannon entropy was normalized by log2 of the number of productive unique sequences and then subtracted from one. For each patient and control, public and private clones were evaluated among the 100 most prevalent clones. Susac-specific clones were defined as absent from healthy and MS cohorts, 1052 published viral clones and other ImmuneACCESS disease sequences. TCRdb reworked the public reads: Q25 trimming with fastp, MiXCR clone assembly, productive beta chains retained. All rows with the same CDR3 protein become a single entry with the most common DNA and genes. None of the V and J calls come from the authors' own analysis; TCRdb made them. In all, the sample holds around 130,000 distinct CDR3 sequences, and around 94% of those were seen once. The top ten clonotypes cover around 0.27% of the sample.

High-throughput TCR beta sequencing profiled peripheral blood CD8+ and CD4+ T cells from healthy donors, Susac syndrome patients and multiple sclerosis patients. Recently defined diagnostic criteria for definite or probable disease were met by the Susac syndrome patients. CD8+ TEMRA cells were enriched by FACS, while bulk CD8+ and CD4+ T cells were purified by magnetic negative isolation. Blood was collected in EDTA tubes and processed within 24 hours, with PBMCs isolated through density gradient centrifugation. PBMCs intended for TCR sequencing were cryopreserved in liquid nitrogen and thawed later in a water bath at 37 degrees C. The sorted or isolated CD4+, CD8+ and CD8+ TEMRA cells reached a purity of at least 90%.

Recombination linked TRBV9 to TRBJ1-1; TRBD1 could be the D gene, as 5 bases match. Sequencing was performed on CD8+ T cells from PBMCs. The sequence came from a human donor with Susac syndrome. This receptor carries the CDR3 CASSVDGAAMNTEAFF. The nucleotides are TGTGCCAGCAGCGTAGATGGGGCAGCTATGAACACTGAAGCTTTCTTT.